Listed below are T cell receptor beta chains from one sample, sequenced in a study of CD8 T cells in Susac syndrome. TCRdb passed the immunoSEQ multiplex PCR reads through MiXCR, listing each CDR3 protein once. This sample has tens of thousands of distinct CDR3 sequences, with 93% found just once. The specimen sequenced was CD4+ T cells from PBMCs. The receptors shown here come from a human donor with Susac syndrome. CDR3s include the opening cysteine and the closing phenylalanine or tryptophan. Fields, in order: J gene, CDR3 length, D gene, clone size, V gene, CDR3 protein, CDR3 DNA. D genes are given only for firm matches. Clone size is shown for a subset of rows, as once, few, many or a class of expanded clone.

TRBJ1-5	15	.	.	TRBV2	CASSPFDLQNQPQHF	TGTGCCAGCAGTCCCTTCGACCTCCAAAATCAGCCCCAGCATTTT
TRBJ1-5	12	.	.	TRBV28	CASSLWRQPQHF	TGTGCCAGCAGTTTATGGAGGCAGCCCCAGCATTTT
TRBJ1-2	16	.	.	TRBV9	CASSPSLSDISSGYTF	TGTGCCAGCAGCCCTTCGCTCTCGGACATTTCATCTGGCTACACCTTC
TRBJ1-1	11	TRBD1	once	TRBV29-1	CSVGQGILAFF	TGCAGCGTCGGACAGGGGATATTAGCTTTCTTT
TRBJ1-2	17	TRBD1	few	TRBV27	CASSLSRGSGTGSGYTF	TGTGCCAGCAGTTTATCTCGGGGGTCCGGGACAGGGAGTGGCTACACCTTC
TRBJ2-1	16	TRBD2	.	TRBV5-1	CASSLGGGGGRSEQFF	TGCGCCAGCAGCTTGGGAGGCGGGGGAGGTCGTAGTGAGCAGTTCTTC
TRBJ1-1	16	TRBD1	.	TRBV13	CASSPDTGDFNTEAFF	TGTGCCAGCAGCCCCGATACAGGGGACTTCAACACTGAAGCTTTCTTT
TRBJ1-3	14	.	.	TRBV15	CATSRALDGNTIYF	TGTGCCACCAGCCGGGCGCTTGATGGAAACACCATATATTTT
TRBJ1-5	15	.	.	TRBV28	CASSLGGSSNQPQHF	TGTGCCAGCAGTTTGGGAGGATCTAGCAATCAGCCCCAGCATTTT
TRBJ1-1	14	.	.	TRBV18	CASSPGTMNTEAFF	TGTGCCAGCTCACCAGGCACCATGAACACTGAAGCTTTCTTT
TRBJ1-6	14	.	.	TRBV19	CASSISGTNSPLHF	TGTGCCAGTAGTATCAGCGGAACCAATTCACCCCTCCACTTT
TRBJ1-2	12	.	.	TRBV20-1	CSASGGNYGYTF	TGCAGTGCTAGTGGGGGGAACTATGGCTACACCTTC
TRBJ2-3	15	.	.	TRBV7-9	CASSHGGPSTDTQYF	TGTGCCAGCAGTCACGGGGGTCCTAGCACAGATACGCAGTATTTT
TRBJ2-3	14	TRBD2	.	TRBV5-4	CASSAGLSTDTQYF	TGTGCCAGCAGCGCGGGACTAAGCACAGATACGCAGTATTTT
TRBJ2-1	17	TRBD1	once	TRBV6-5	CASSYLTGTGGRNEQFF	TGTGCCAGCAGTTACTTAACCGGGACAGGCGGAAGGAATGAGCAGTTCTTC
TRBJ1-6	17	.	.	TRBV3-1	CASRLLRGGRFNSPLHF	TGTGCCAGCAGGCTCCTTCGAGGCGGGCGCTTTAATTCACCCCTCCACTTT
TRBJ2-1	23	TRBD2	.	TRBV18	CASSPISILAGGRAADSYNEQFF	TGTGCCAGCTCACCAATCAGTATACTAGCGGGGGGGCGCGCTGCAGACTCCTACAATGAGCAGTTCTTC
TRBJ2-5	15	TRBD2	.	TRBV20-1	CSARDPAGEGETQYF	TGCAGTGCTAGAGACCCAGCGGGGGAGGGTGAGACCCAGTACTTC
TRBJ2-7	13	.	few	TRBV12-3/TRBV12-4	CASSLRGAYEQYF	TGTGCCAGCAGTTTAAGGGGGGCCTACGAGCAGTACTTC
TRBJ2-7	18	.	.	TRBV20-1	CSARDRSWNTRVNYEQYF	TGCAGTGCTAGAGATCGGTCCTGGAACACTAGAGTTAACTACGAGCAGTACTTC
TRBJ1-1	12	.	few	TRBV18	CASSQGNTEAFF	TGTGCCAGCTCACAGGGGAACACTGAAGCTTTCTTT
TRBJ1-2	15	.	.	TRBV9	CASSVEGGANYGYTF	TGTGCCAGCAGCGTAGAAGGTGGAGCTAACTATGGCTACACCTTC
TRBJ2-1	17	.	.	TRBV21-1	CASSKKGGGPRYNEQFF	TGTGCCAGCAGCAAGAAAGGAGGTGGACCGAGGTACAATGAGCAGTTCTTC
TRBJ2-1	13	.	.	TRBV3-1	CASSQGGFPEQFF	TGTGCCAGCAGCCAAGGGGGCTTCCCTGAGCAGTTCTTC
TRBJ1-2	11	.	.	TRBV29-1	CSVGRTDGYTF	TGCAGCGTTGGAAGGACAGACGGCTACACCTTC
TRBJ1-5	15	.	.	TRBV19	CASSMTGVSNQPQHF	TGTGCCAGTAGTATGACCGGAGTTAGCAATCAGCCCCAGCATTTT
TRBJ2-4	14	.	.	TRBV7-3	CASSLSGIENIQYF	TGTGCCAGCAGCTTATCAGGGATAGAGAACATTCAGTACTTC
TRBJ2-3	15	.	.	TRBV3-1	CASSLRISRTDTQYF	TGTGCCAGCAGCCTGCGCATATCGCGCACAGATACGCAGTATTTT
TRBJ1-1	11	.	once	TRBV20-1	CSPLNVAEAFF	TGCAGTCCCCTCAATGTCGCTGAAGCTTTCTTT
TRBJ2-3	14	TRBD2	.	TRBV20-1	CSAPRGLATDTQYF	TGCAGTGCCCCGCGGGGACTAGCAACAGATACGCAGTATTTT
TRBJ2-5	14	TRBD1	once	TRBV6-7	CASSYRDSQETQYF	TGTGCCAGCAGTTACCGGGACAGCCAAGAGACCCAGTACTTC
TRBJ2-1	12	.	.	TRBV18	CASSPYADEQFF	TGTGCCAGCTCACCTTACGCCGATGAGCAGTTCTTC
TRBJ1-5	17	.	.	TRBV29-1	CSVERGPGASSNQPQHF	TGCAGCGTTGAACGGGGTCCAGGGGCAAGTAGCAATCAGCCCCAGCATTTT
TRBJ1-5	17	TRBD1	.	TRBV18	CASSPLPGPGGDQPQHF	TGTGCCAGCTCACCACTCCCCGGCCCAGGGGGCGATCAGCCCCAGCATTTT
TRBJ2-1	14	TRBD1	.	TRBV6-5	CASSYDRGNNEQFF	TGTGCCAGCAGTTATGACAGGGGGAACAATGAGCAGTTCTTC
TRBJ2-7	13	TRBD1	.	TRBV6-2/TRBV6-3	CAGGGQGFYEQYF	TGTGCCGGAGGCGGACAGGGATTTTACGAGCAGTACTTC
TRBJ2-7	15	.	.	TRBV27	CASSLKDSPHYEQYF	TGTGCCAGCAGTTTAAAGGACAGCCCGCATTACGAGCAGTACTTC
TRBJ1-4	14	.	.	TRBV18	CASSRGGGDEKLFF	TGTGCCAGCTCACGGGGCGGCGGGGATGAAAAACTGTTTTTT
TRBJ2-1	14	.	.	TRBV27	CASTAYGSDGEQFF	TGTGCCAGCACCGCCTACGGGAGCGATGGGGAGCAGTTCTTC
TRBJ1-5	15	.	.	TRBV3-1	CASSQGIGYNQPQHF	TGTGCCAGCAGCCAAGGGATCGGATACAATCAGCCCCAGCATTTT
TRBJ1-1	14	.	.	TRBV5-1	CASSFPKSGTEAFF	TGCGCCAGCAGCTTTCCCAAATCGGGCACTGAAGCTTTCTTT
TRBJ2-5	14	.	.	TRBV3-1	CASSIGTRQETQYF	TGTGCCAGCAGCATTGGGACCAGACAAGAGACCCAGTACTTC
TRBJ1-4	16	.	.	TRBV5-1	CASSPTQHATNEKLFF	TGCGCCAGCAGTCCGACACAGCACGCAACTAATGAAAAACTGTTTTTT
TRBJ1-5	12	.	.	TRBV20-1	CSGGGPNQPQHF	TGCAGTGGAGGTGGCCCCAATCAGCCCCAGCATTTT
TRBJ2-3	19	.	.	TRBV23-1	CASSRYFDFGSQRTDTQYF	TGCGCCAGCAGTCGCTACTTTGACTTCGGCAGCCAGCGCACAGATACGCAGTATTTT
TRBJ2-3	17	.	.	TRBV5-1	CASSLSSGGGMTDTQYF	TGCGCCAGCAGCTTGAGTTCAGGAGGGGGTATGACAGATACGCAGTATTTT
TRBJ1-6	15	.	.	TRBV14	CASSQTGYDSSPLHF	TGTGCCAGCAGCCAAACCGGGTATGATAGTTCACCCCTCCACTTT
TRBJ2-1	13	.	.	TRBV29-1	CSSGSGFYNEQFF	TGCAGCTCAGGGTCAGGTTTCTACAATGAGCAGTTCTTC
TRBJ2-3	14	.	.	TRBV2	CASSEVSTTDTQYF	TGTGCCAGCAGTGAAGTCAGCACCACAGATACGCAGTATTTT
TRBJ2-5	16	.	.	TRBV24-1	CATSDPRNRGGETQYF	TGTGCCACCAGTGATCCCCGGAACAGGGGAGGGGAGACCCAGTACTTC
TRBJ2-7	13	.	.	TRBV19	CASSMTASYEQYF	TGTGCCAGTAGTATGACAGCCTCCTACGAGCAGTACTTC
TRBJ1-1	15	TRBD1	.	TRBV20-1	CSARDYRTGYTEAFF	TGCAGTGCTAGAGATTACAGGACAGGGTACACTGAAGCTTTCTTT